The 10 T cell receptor beta chains listed next were all sequenced from one sample in a study of T-cell reconstitution after alpha-beta-depleted transplantation in children. Unique molecular identifiers were incorporated when the TCRbeta library was constructed. TCRdb reanalysed the PCR reads using MiXCR and keeps one entry per CDR3 protein. The profile shows about 290,000 distinct CDR3 sequences, over 7% of them singletons. No antigen has been assigned to these receptors. General study points: Newly made T cells mostly supplied T-cell counts and diversity one year after transplant.

Sequenced here: peripheral blood, sampled 360 days after TCRalphabeta/CD19-depleted stem cell transplant. The origin of the receptors is a female patient aged 2 to 10 who had a stem cell transplant for Fanconi anemia, so the T cells may come from the graft donor.

At least ten counts were recorded for this clonotype. The chain recombines TRBV7-8 with TRBJ1-2; maybe TRBD1 (5 bases). The germline CDR1 and CDR2 sequences are SGHVS and FQNEAQ. CDR3 length equals 16 residues. The V end lost 3 bases, the J end lost 4 bases, and 18 bases lay between the germline ends. The CDR3 DNA is TGTGCCAGCAGCTTGGGCTGGGGACGGAATTTCTATGGCTACACCTTC. Its protein is CASSLGWGRNFYGYTF.

As to this clonotype: It may be a read error: a sequence one base away is much more abundant. The chain employs TRBV20-1 and TRBJ2-7; 7 nucleotides match TRBD1. The CDR3 covers 15 residues. Germline V gives CDR1 DFQATT, CDR2 SNEGSKA (reference sequence). The CDR3, as DNA: TGCTGTGCTAGAGATGGGGCAGGGGGTTCCTACGAGCAGTACTTC. This encodes CCARDGAGGSYEQYF.

This clonotype appeared a few times. A read error may account for a junction end that differs from germline. V usage is TRBV7-7 and J usage is TRBJ2-3; D is ambiguous. Germline assignment: CDR1 SSHAT and CDR2 FNYEAQ (reference sequence). The CDR3 length is 14 residues. Here the CDR3 reads CASSLDPGLDTQYF. Written as DNA, the CDR3 is TGTGCTAGCAGCTTAGATCCCGGGCTCGATACGCAGTATTTT.

This clonotype has only a few counts. This chain's CDR3 is CASSWDRGSLSTDTQYF. The CDR3 DNA sequence: TGTGCCAGCAGCTGGGACAGGGGGTCCCTCAGCACAGATACGCAGTATTTT. The V call is TRBV7-6, the J call TRBJ2-3, with 11 bases fitting TRBD1. Germline CDR1 SGHVS, CDR2 FNYEAQ. With 4 bases clipped from V and 0 bases from J, the junction kept 6 bases outside the gene matches. This CDR3 has 17 amino acids.

This clonotype appeared many times. V usage is TRBV12-3 or TRBV12-4 and J usage is TRBJ2-5; the D gene is possibly TRBD2 (6 bases). Trimming took off 7 bases at V and 5 bases at J, with 11 bases between the two ends. The CDR3 has 12 residues. In DNA, the CDR3 is TGTGCCAGCAAGCGGGCGGGGGAGACCCAGTACTTC. Protein: CASKRAGETQYF.

V and J are TRBV12-3 or TRBV12-4 and TRBJ2-7; D gene unclear. V gave up 7 bases and J gave up 2 bases, with 9 bases separating them. The CDR3 spans 12 residues. CDR3 sequence reads: CASTDSTYEQYF. CDR3 coding DNA: TGTGCCAGCACCGATTCGACCTACGAGCAGTACTTC.

This clonotype was found many times. V is TRBV6-2 or TRBV6-3 and J is TRBJ2-7; 8 positions match TRBD2. CDR1 MNHEY and CDR2 SVGEGT come from the germline V gene. The V gene end was trimmed by 2 bases and the J gene end by 1 base; junction bases not matched to a gene: 4. The CDR3 contains 15 residues. The CDR3 region is CASSYLGGASYEQYF. Written as DNA, the CDR3 is TGTGCCAGCAGTTACCTCGGGGGGGCGTCCTACGAGCAGTACTTC.

The V gene is TRBV5-1, the J gene TRBJ2-3, with D possibly called TRBD1 or TRBD2 (5 bases each). CDR1 is SGHRS and CDR2 is YFSETQ in the germline V gene. V lost 0 bases and J 13 bases, leaving 15 bases between the germline ends. This CDR3 is 13 amino acids long. The CDR3 coding sequence is TGCGCCAGCAGCTTGGGGGACCCACCACGGGAGTATTTT. Translation gives CASSLGDPPREYF.

This clonotype was picked up many times. The chain carries TRBV24-1 and TRBJ2-1, with D tentatively TRBD2 (6 bases). CDR1 is KGHDR, CDR2 SFDVKD, per germline. V was pared by 3 bases and J by 8 bases, with 19 bases between. The CDR3 is made up of 16 amino acids. This chain's CDR3 is CATSDHPGRGTDEQFF. DNA for the CDR3: TGTGCCACCAGTGATCATCCGGGACGGGGGACGGATGAGCAGTTCTTC.

This clonotype was found many times. The chain couples TRBV7-9 to TRBJ2-3, with D uncertain. The germline V gene has CDR1 SEHNR and CDR2 FQNEAQ (reference sequence). The CDR3 length is 12 residues. Trimming cost V 2 bases and J 7 bases, with 7 bases left between them. This chain's CDR3 is CASSLRIYTQYF. The DNA of the CDR3 is TGTGCCAGCAGCTTAAGAATCTATACGCAGTATTTT.